The next 5 T cell receptor beta chains were all read from a single sample in a study of T cells in Graves' hyperthyroidism and ophthalmopathy. Amplified TCR beta CDR3 regions came from RNA transcripts. The study used the HTBI primer set for a first-round RT-PCR of the TCR CDR3. Each CDR3 protein gets one entry after TCRdb re-called the multiplex PCR reads with MiXCR. The table has about 600,000 distinct CDR3 sequences, around 14% seen once. Input material: blood. The receptor set was obtained from a woman aged 18-35 years with Graves' ophthalmopathy.

Many counts were recorded for this clonotype. CDR3 nucleotides: TGTGCCAGCAGTTTAGTATACGGGAGGGGGACCGGGGAGCTGTTTTTT. Translated: CASSLVYGRGTGELFF. The chain employs TRBV28 and TRBJ2-2; 8 bases match TRBD2. This CDR3 is 16 amino acids long. CDR1 is MDHEN, CDR2 SYDVKM, per germline. V was clipped by 2 bases and J by 5 bases; unmatched bases: 7.

This chain uses TRBV6-2 or TRBV6-3 with TRBJ2-6; D is unclear. Germline V lookup: CDR1 MNHEY, CDR2 SVGEGT. The CDR3 is made up of 13 amino acids. Trimming pared 7 bases from V and 13 bases from J, leaving 17 bases between. The CDR3 reads CASTNRAGEVLTF. CDR3 DNA sequence: TGTGCCAGCACCAACCGGGCCGGAGAGGTCCTGACTTTC.

As DNA, the CDR3 is TGTGCCAGCAGCAAACAGGATTACGATCAGCCCCAGCATTTT. Protein: CASSKQDYDQPQHF. This chain joins TRBV7-2 and TRBJ1-5; TRBD1 is a possible D gene (5 bases). The CDR3 is made up of 14 amino acids. The germline CDR1 and CDR2 sequences are SGHTA and FQGNSA. Trimming stripped 5 bases from V and 5 bases from J, with 13 bases between.

At least ten counts were recorded for this clonotype. The chain joins TRBV10-3 to TRBJ2-7, with TRBD1 identical over 9 bases. The CDR3 loop spans 16 amino acids. The V gene end was trimmed by 2 bases and the J gene end by 6 bases; junction bases not matched to a gene: 11. CDR1 and CDR2 (germline): ENHRY, SYGVKD. CDR3 in DNA: TGTGCCATCAGTGAGAGACCAGGGGGACAGGGAAGCGAGCAGTACTTC. Its protein is CAISERPGGQGSEQYF.

Ten or more counts support this clonotype. The chain is built from TRBV7-9 and TRBJ2-5; 7 bases agree with TRBD2. Trimming cost V 2 bases and J 5 bases; bases outside gene matches: 8. Germline CDR1 is SEHNR and CDR2 is FQNEAQ (reference sequence). This CDR3 is built from 15 residues. The CDR3 DNA reads as TGTGCCAGCAGCTTATATGGGACGCGGGAGGAGACCCAGTACTTC. This codes for CASSLYGTREETQYF.